This T cell receptor (beta chain) was sequenced in a study of STAT5B mutations in CD4+ large granular lymphocyte leukemia (dated by TCRdb to between 2020 and 2023). Regarding the study in general: Among the healthy controls, the CDR3 'QG' motif was associated with a particular HLA allele. The study compared the TCRbeta repertoires of patients with CD4+ T-cell large granular lymphocyte leukemia against the TCRbeta repertoires of healthy blood donors. Flow cytometry performed on FACSCanto II or FACSVerse showed that the purified fractions had more than 95% purity among lymphocytes.

Of note for this clone: Its antigen has not been determined. Base qualities are not provided; no much larger clone lies one nucleotide away.

The CDR3 sequence holds 14 residues, the cysteine and valine included. The read is trimmed to its CDR3 DNA, 42 bases read in frame from base 1. V is reduced by 1 base and J by 4 bases, leaving a spacing of 11 bases between them. The full study reports these points: The data were not HLA-matched, and the higher clonality in CD4+ T-LGLL than in CD8+ T-LGLL could be due to the relatively small sample size. Each patient's main leukemic clonotypes were private, but around 25% of these clonotypes showed up at low frequency in the non-leukemic repertoires of other patients. TRBV06-family usage was enriched among the top patient clones (8/27) compared with healthy controls (2/35). Greater clonality appeared to be present in CD4-sorted patient repertoires than in healthy CD4+ repertoires, and the difference was retained after the putative leukemic clones were removed.

The healthy control group was made up of around 34 blood donors, and the Finnish Red Cross blood service supplied their buffy coats. All TCR-sequenced material derived from peripheral blood: patient blood samples and healthy donor buffy coats. Ficoll-Hypaque gradient centrifugation was used to isolate peripheral blood mononuclear cells. CD4+ cells were purified magnetically from the buffy coats of healthy controls. The Gentra Puregene Cell and Tissue kit was used to extract genomic DNA, and a Qubit 2.0 fluorometer was used to measure the amount of genomic DNA. TCRbeta rearrangements were sequenced from genomic DNA using the immunoSEQ assay at survey resolution. The study's processing was this. In the TCR sequencing data, the lowest productive clonotype frequency that could be detected was 2.59 x 10-5. Analyses included only productive TCRbeta rearrangements, meaning complete and in-frame sequences. Sample clonality was computed as Simpson clonality in the immunoSEQ Analyzer version 3.0. Based on frequency, clones were grouped as very rare, small, medium, large (1-20%) or hyperexpanded (>20%). Generation probabilities were estimated with OLGA 1.2.3, V-gene circos plots were generated with VDJtools, specificities were searched for in VDJdb, and CDR3 motifs were identified with GLIPH. Not all clones reach the TCRdb copy of this immuneACCESS table, which keeps in-frame sequences only. Checked studies attribute under half of the gap to unresolved V genes and leave the rest unexplained. D and trimming come from the DNA, and the V and J calls and clone size come from that table. Within this sample are roughly 29,000 clones, with 65% to 80% of them counted one time only. The ten top clones hold about 1% of the sample.

The sequence joins TRBV23-1 to TRBJ2-7; a weak D assignment points to TRBD2 (5 bases agree). TRBV23-1 is annotated as an ORF whose role is uncertain. The sequencing sample was made of CD4+ T cells from blood buffy coats. This receptor was taken from a human donor in good health. The DNA sequence follows: TGCGCCAGCAGTCAATTCAGTTGCGGGTACGAGCAGTACGTC. Translated, this gives CASSQFSCGYEQYV.